Detailed here is one T cell receptor beta chain. The record originates from a study of blood T cell repertoires in COVID-19. For the study at large: Samples came from the United States, Italy and Spain, spanning acute and convalescent COVID-19. Sources were T cells, B-cell-depleted T cells, or PBMCs; the material itself was cDNA or gDNA.

The CDR3 has 16 amino acids. The V gene's germline CDR1 is SGHRS and CDR2 YFSETQ. V lost 1 base to trimming and J lost 0 bases; unmatched junction nucleotides: 5. In the original workflow: Researchers report that nucleated cell counts were estimated from reference gene primer amplification. Produced via immunoSEQ multiplex PCR; TCRdb's table is partial and in-frame only. V and J calls plus clone size are reproduced from that table; the DNA served to infer D and trimming. The table has some 210,000 clones, around four fifths seen once; the top ten hold less than 3.5%. Sequences were obtained from peripheral blood. The chain couples TRBV5-1 to TRBJ2-3, with 7 positions matching TRBD2. The clonotype comes from a man aged 45-60 years with active or convalescent COVID-19. CDR3 region: CASSLRAGSSTDTQYF. The CDR3 DNA reads as TGCGCCAGCAGCTTGCGAGCGGGGTCTAGCACAGATACGCAGTATTTT.